This T cell receptor beta chain was found in a study of cytomegalovirus exposure and HLA in healthy donors. Study-wide points: Rare TCR sequences predominated, though certain public TCRs were found in many donors.

The CDR3 covers 14 residues. The V and J ends lost 3 bases and 7 bases, in that order; junction bases with no gene match: 6. Germline V gives CDR1 KGHSH, CDR2 LQKENI. As for this clone: Its antigen is currently unknown.

Here immunoSEQ multiplex PCR was the method, and the copy in TCRdb shows in-frame clones only, minus some. The sample carries about 160,000 clones, nearly 90% recorded once. The rearrangement joins TRBV18 to TRBJ2-7, with 10 bases that match TRBD1. The source material was PBMCs. The sequence came from a woman aged 18-30 years in good health and CMV-seropositive. The CDR3 DNA reads TGTGCCAGCTCACCCGGGACAGGGGCTCGGGAGCAGTACTTC. Translated: CASSPGTGAREQYF.